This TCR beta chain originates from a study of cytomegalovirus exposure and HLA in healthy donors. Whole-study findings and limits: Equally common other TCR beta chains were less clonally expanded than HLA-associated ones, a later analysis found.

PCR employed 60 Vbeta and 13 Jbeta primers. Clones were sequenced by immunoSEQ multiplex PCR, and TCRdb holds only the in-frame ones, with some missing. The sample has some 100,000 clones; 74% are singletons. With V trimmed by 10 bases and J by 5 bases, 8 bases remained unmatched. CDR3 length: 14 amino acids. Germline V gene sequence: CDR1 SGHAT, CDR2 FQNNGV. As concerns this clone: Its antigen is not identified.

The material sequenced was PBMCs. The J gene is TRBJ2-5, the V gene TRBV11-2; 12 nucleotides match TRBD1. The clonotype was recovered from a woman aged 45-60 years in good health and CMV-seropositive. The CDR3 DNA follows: TGTGCCACCAAGGGACAGGGGGCTAGCGAGACCCAGTACTTC. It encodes CATKGQGASETQYF.